This TCR beta chain was captured by sequencing in a study of blood T cell repertoires in COVID-19. Sequencing was performed with immunoSEQ multiplex PCR; in TCRdb, only in-frame clones are kept and a portion is missing. The sample contains fewer than 200,000 clones, more than 80% of which appear only once. V was clipped by 7 bases and J by 0 bases, with 15 bases between them. Per the germline V gene, CDR1 is SGHRS and CDR2 is YFSETQ. The CDR3 spans 15 residues. V is TRBV5-1 and J is TRBJ2-3; D is unclear. The receptor comes from a human donor in a cohort sampled during active COVID-19. The sequenced material came from peripheral blood. The CDR3 DNA is TGCGCCAGCGGTTGGCGGCAAGGCAGCACAGATACGCAGTATTTT. It codes for CASGWRQGSTDTQYF.